Reported below is one TCR beta chain. Per the original methods: Estimation of nucleated cell counts was performed using reference gene primer amplification. TCRdb's copy holds only in-frame clones and misses some; the assay was immunoSEQ multiplex PCR. Clone size and the V and J calls come from that table; the DNA yielded D and trimming. The sample contains under 250,000 clones, approximately 85% of which appear only once. V dropped 6 bases and J dropped 0 bases, with 8 bases sitting between them. Germline CDR1 and CDR2: MDHEN and SYDVKM. The CDR3 covers 13 residues. These data originate in a study of blood T cell repertoires in COVID-19. Looking at the study overall: From the United States, Italy and Spain came samples of acute and convalescent COVID-19. T cells, B-cell-depleted T cells, or PBMCs provided the cDNA or gDNA that served as material.

J is TRBJ1-1 and V is TRBV28, with D uncertain. The sample taken for sequencing was peripheral blood. The clonotype was recovered from a man at least 80 years old with acute or convalescent COVID-19. The CDR3 nucleotides are TGTGCCAGCAGGAGCTCAATGAACACTGAAGCTTTCTTT. It encodes CASRSSMNTEAFF.